Sequencing of this T cell receptor beta chain was carried out in a study of prognosis after radiotherapy for stage I lung cancer. Germline trimming cut 2 bases from V and 7 bases from J; bases unmatched to any gene: 6. The CDR3 contains 15 residues. This clonotype was seen only a few times. Two rounds of multiplex PCR amplified TCR beta CDR3 from genomic DNA. Specific primers for each TRBV and TRBJ gene were what first-round PCR used. TCRdb reprocessed the multiplex PCR reads via MiXCR and lists one record per CDR3 protein. This repertoire shows 30,000 to 35,000 distinct CDR3 sequences, over 45% found once; its top ten account for more than 15%.

The specimen comprised PBMCs, sampled before or after stereotactic body radiation therapy (not recorded which). V usage is TRBV12-3 or TRBV12-4 and J usage is TRBJ2-4; TRBD1 agrees at 9 bases. The sequence was collected from a donor aged 50 or older with non-small cell lung cancer. The CDR3 reads CASSLRTGDRNIQYF. The CDR3 DNA follows: TGTGCCAGCAGTTTAAGGACAGGGGACCGGAACATTCAGTACTTC.